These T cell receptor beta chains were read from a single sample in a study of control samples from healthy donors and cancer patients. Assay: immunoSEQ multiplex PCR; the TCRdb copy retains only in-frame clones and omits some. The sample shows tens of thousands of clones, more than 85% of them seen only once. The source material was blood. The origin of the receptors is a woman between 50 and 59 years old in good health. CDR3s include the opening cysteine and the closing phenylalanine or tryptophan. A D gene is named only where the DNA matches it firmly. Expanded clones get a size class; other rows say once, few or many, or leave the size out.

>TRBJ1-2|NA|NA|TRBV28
TGTGCCAGCAAGGCCAGAAACTATGGCTACACCTTC
CASKARNYGYTF
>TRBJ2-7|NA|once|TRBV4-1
TGCGCCAGCAGCCAGCCGGGGCAGACGAGGGGATACGAGCAGTACTTC
CASSQPGQTRGYEQYF
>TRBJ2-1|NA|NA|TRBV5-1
TGCGCCAGCAGCTTGGTGGCGGGGGCGGCGAGCAATGAGCAGTTCTTC
CASSLVAGAASNEQFF
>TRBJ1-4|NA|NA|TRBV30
TGTGCCTGTCCGACGTACACTAATGAAAAACTGTTTTTT
CACPTYTNEKLFF
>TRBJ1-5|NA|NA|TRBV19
TGTGCCAGTAGTATATACCGGGTGAGCAATCAGCCCCAGCATTTT
CASSIYRVSNQPQHF
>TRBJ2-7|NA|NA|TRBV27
TGTGCCAGCAGTTTTCGTCTAGCGTCCTACGAGCAGTACTTC
CASSFRLASYEQYF
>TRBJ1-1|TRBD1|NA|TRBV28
TGTGCCAGCAGTCCAAACAGGGGGGCCGTGATAACTGAAGCTTTCTTT
CASSPNRGAVITEAFF
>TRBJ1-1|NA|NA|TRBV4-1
TGCGCCAGCAGCCAATTAAGGCTAGTAAGGGGAGGTGAAGCTTTCTTT
CASSQLRLVRGGEAFF
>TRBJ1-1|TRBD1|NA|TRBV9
TGTGCCAGCAGTAACGACAGGGCTGAAGCTTTCTTT
CASSNDRAEAFF
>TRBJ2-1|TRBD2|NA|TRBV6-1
TGTGCCAGCAGTGAAGCCGGGACTAACAATGAGCAGTTCTTC
CASSEAGTNNEQFF
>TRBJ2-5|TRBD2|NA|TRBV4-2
TGTGCCAGCAGCCAAGAAGGGGGCCTAGCGGGAGCAGAGACCCAGTACTTC
CASSQEGGLAGAETQYF
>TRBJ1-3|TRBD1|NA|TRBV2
TGTGCCAGCAGTGGGACAGGGGTAAACACCATATATTTT
CASSGTGVNTIYF
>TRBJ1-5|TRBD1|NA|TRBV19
TGTGCCAGTAATGACAGGGGGCCGAGTCAGCCCCAGCATTTT
CASNDRGPSQPQHF
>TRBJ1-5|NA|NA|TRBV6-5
TGTGCCAGCAGTTTCGGAGCTCCAGGGAATCAGCCCCAGCATTTT
CASSFGAPGNQPQHF
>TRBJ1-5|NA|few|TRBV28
TGTGCCAGCAGTTTCCCGGGGAATCAGCCCCAGCATTTT
CASSFPGNQPQHF
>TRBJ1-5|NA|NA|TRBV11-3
TGTGCCAGCAGCCGAGACAAAGCTAATCAGCCCCAGCATTTT
CASSRDKANQPQHF
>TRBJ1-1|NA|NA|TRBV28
TGTGCCAGCATGAGGGGTGGAGACACTGAAGCTTTCTTT
CASMRGGDTEAFF
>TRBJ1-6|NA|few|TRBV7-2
TGTGCCAGCAGCTCGTCTAGAGGGACCCTTGGATCTCCCCTCCACTTT
CASSSSRGTLGSPLHF
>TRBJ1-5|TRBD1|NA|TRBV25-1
TGTGCCAGCGGAGGGGACAGGGACCACCAGCCCCAGCATTTT
CASGGDRDHQPQHF
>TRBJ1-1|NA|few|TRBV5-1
TGCGCCAGCAGCCCGATAGGGACCGTGAACACTGAAGCTTTCTTT
CASSPIGTVNTEAFF
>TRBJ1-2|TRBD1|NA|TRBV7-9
TGTGCCAGCAGCCCTGGACAGGGTAACTATGGCTACACCTTC
CASSPGQGNYGYTF
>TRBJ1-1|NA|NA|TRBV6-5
TGTGCCAGCAGTTCCGGTAGGAGGAGCACTGAAGCTTTCTTT
CASSSGRRSTEAFF
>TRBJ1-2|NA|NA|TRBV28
TGTGCCAGCAGTGCAGGGGCCCTCTATGGCTACACCTTC
CASSAGALYGYTF
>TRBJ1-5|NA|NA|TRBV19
TGTGCCAGTAGTCCCCGCCAGGGAGGCAATCAGCCCCAGCATTTT
CASSPRQGGNQPQHF
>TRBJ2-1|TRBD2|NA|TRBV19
TGTGCCAGTAGTATAGGGTCGGGAGGAGTCGCTGAGCAGTTCTTC
CASSIGSGGVAEQFF
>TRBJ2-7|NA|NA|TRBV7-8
TGTGCCAGCAGCGCCCGGGACCCCTGGGAGCAGTACTTC
CASSARDPWEQYF
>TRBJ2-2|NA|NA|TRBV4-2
TGTGCCAGCAGCCAAGAGGGACATCTTACCGGGGAGCTGTTTTTT
CASSQEGHLTGELFF
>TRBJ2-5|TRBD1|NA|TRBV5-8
TGTGCCAGCAGCCTCATTACAGGGGCTCAAGAGACCCAGTACTTC
CASSLITGAQETQYF
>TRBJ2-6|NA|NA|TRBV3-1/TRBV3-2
TGTGCCAGCAGCCAGGGGGTCTCTGGGGCCAACGTCCTGACTTTC
CASSQGVSGANVLTF
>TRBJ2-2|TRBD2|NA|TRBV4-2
TGTGCCAGCAGCCCGGAGAACATCGACTGCGGACTAGCGGGAGAGGAGTGCACCGGGGAGCTGTTTTTT
CASSPENIDCGLAGEECTGELFF
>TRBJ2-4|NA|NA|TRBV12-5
TGTGCTAGTGGTCTAAGTGAGCGCGCTTTGGCCAAAAACATTCAGTACTTC
CASGLSERALAKNIQYF
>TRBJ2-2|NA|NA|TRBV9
TGTGCCAGCAGCGCGGACAGTTGGAACACCGGGGAGCTGTTTTTT
CASSADSWNTGELFF
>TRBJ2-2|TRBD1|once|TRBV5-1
TGCGCCAGCAGCCCTGACAGGGGATCGAACACCGGGGAGCTGTTTTTT
CASSPDRGSNTGELFF
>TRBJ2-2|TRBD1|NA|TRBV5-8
TGTGCCAGCAGCTTGAGGACAGGGGGTTACAACGGGGAGCTGTTTTTT
CASSLRTGGYNGELFF
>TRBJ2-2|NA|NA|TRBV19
TGTGCCAGTAGTATTCTACAGGGCTTAAGGGTCGGGGAGCTGTTTTTT
CASSILQGLRVGELFF
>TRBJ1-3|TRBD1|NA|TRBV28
TGTGCCAGCAGTTACTTGTCAGGGGGCTCTGGAAACACCATATATTTT
CASSYLSGGSGNTIYF
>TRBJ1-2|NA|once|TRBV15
TGTGCCACCAGTCCTACCTTACCGCACTATGGCTACACCTTC
CATSPTLPHYGYTF
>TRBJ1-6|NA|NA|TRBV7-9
TGTGCCAGCAGCTTAGCTCGTGATTCACCCCTCCACTTT
CASSLARDSPLHF
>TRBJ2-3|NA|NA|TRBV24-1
TGTGCCACCAGTGCCACCGGGACGGGAAAGGCAGATACGCAGTATTTT
CATSATGTGKADTQYF
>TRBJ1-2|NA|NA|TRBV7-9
TGTGCCAGCAGCCAAGGGCGCAGTCCTTTGTATGGCTACACCTTC
CASSQGRSPLYGYTF
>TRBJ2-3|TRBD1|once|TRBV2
TGTGCCAGCAGGGAAGGACAGGGACTTACGCAGTATTTT
CASREGQGLTQYF
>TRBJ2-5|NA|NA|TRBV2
TGTGCCAGCAGTGAGGGCAGCTCCCAAGAGACCCAGTACTTC
CASSEGSSQETQYF
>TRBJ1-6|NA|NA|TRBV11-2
TGTGCCAGCAGCTTATCCCCTGCCTCCCGCGGGACACCCCTCCACTTT
CASSLSPASRGTPLHF
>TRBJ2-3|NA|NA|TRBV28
TGTGCCAGCAGTCCTTCTGGCAGGGGGAGGGGCACAGATACGCAGTATTTT
CASSPSGRGRGTDTQYF
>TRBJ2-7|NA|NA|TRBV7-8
TGTGCCAGCAGTTCCACCTACGAGCAGTACTTC
CASSSTYEQYF
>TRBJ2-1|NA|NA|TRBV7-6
TGTGCCAGCAGCTTACAGCTCCGCGATGTGCAGTTCTTC
CASSLQLRDVQFF